The 15 T cell receptor beta chains presented below share a single source sample, sequenced in a study of T cell changes during pregnancy in multiple sclerosis. TCRdb's copy holds only in-frame clones and misses some; the assay was immunoSEQ multiplex PCR. The table records 70,000 to 95,000 clones, over 85% of them present only once. The input for sequencing was peripheral blood, taken after pregnancy. Receptors were obtained from a female donor in good health, enrolled as a control in a pregnancy study.

This chain connects TRBV5-1 to TRBJ2-1; possible D gene TRBD2, 5 bases. V shed 3 bases and J shed 10 bases, with 17 bases lying between them. Germline V gene sequence: CDR1 SGHRS, CDR2 YFSETQ. This CDR3 region has 14 residues. The CDR3 coding sequence is TGCGCCAGCAGCTCGGAGGCAGTGACGTCGGAGCAGTTCTTC. Translated, it gives CASSSEAVTSEQFF.

This sequence joins TRBV6-4 and TRBJ2-5, with 7 bases that match TRBD1. Germline V gives CDR1 MRHNA, CDR2 SNTAGT. The CDR3 totals 17 residues. With V trimmed by 6 bases and J by 2 bases, 15 bases remained unmatched. This CDR3 reads CASRDGQVVRPQETQYF. CDR3 bases: TGTGCCAGCAGAGACGGACAGGTCGTCCGTCCGCAAGAGACCCAGTACTTC.

This clone showed up just a few times. CDR3 protein: CASSQESGAVSNTGELFF. Here the CDR3 DNA reads TGTGCCAGCAGCCAAGAAAGTGGCGCGGTCAGCAACACCGGGGAGCTGTTTTTT. The rearrangement uses TRBV4-2 and TRBJ2-2; D not certain. The germline CDR1 and CDR2 sequences are LGHNA and YNFKEQ. V lost 0 bases, J lost 2 bases, and 16 bases lay in between. The CDR3 consists of 18 residues.

The chain couples TRBV7-7 to TRBJ2-2; D is unclear. Trimming cost V 3 bases and J 0 bases, with 8 bases left between them. The V gene's germline CDR1 is SSHAT and CDR2 FNYEAQ (reference sequence). This CDR3 spans 15 amino acids. CDR3 nucleotides: TGTGCCAGCAGCTTGGGCAGACCGAACACCGGGGAGCTGTTTTTT. This translates into CASSLGRPNTGELFF.

A remark on this clone: An end of the junction does not agree with germline; a read error may underlie this. The chain recombines TRBV7-7 with TRBJ2-1; TRBD2 agrees at 9 bases. The CDR3 runs 13 residues. Germline V CDR1 and CDR2: SSHAT, FNYEAQ (reference sequence). The CDR3 spells CASSSGLANEQFF. The CDR3 DNA is TGTGCTAGCAGCTCGGGACTAGCCAATGAGCAGTTCTTC.

This chain uses TRBV2 with TRBJ2-1, with unresolved D. With 5 bases removed from V and 2 bases from J, the gap between germline ends came to 10 bases. This CDR3 comprises 14 residues. The germline V gene has CDR1 SNHLY and CDR2 FYNNEI. CDR3 sequence reads: CASSTDTAYNEQFF. DNA for the CDR3: TGTGCCAGCAGTACAGACACGGCCTACAATGAGCAGTTCTTC.

This clone was seen only once. The gene calls are TRBV25-1 and TRBJ1-5; possible D gene TRBD1, 6 bases. Germline V gene lookup returns CDR1 MGHDK and CDR2 SYGVNS. The ends were cut back, 5 bases at V and 3 bases at J, with 11 bases in the middle. This CDR3 is 14 amino acids long. This CDR3 reads CASSKGHFNQPQHF. The DNA of the CDR3 is TGTGCCAGCAGTAAGGGACACTTCAATCAGCCCCAGCATTTT. Full variable domain (rest looked up from reference TRBV25-1 and TRBJ1-5): EADIYQTPRYLVIGTGKKITLECSQTMGHDKMYWYQQDPGMELHLIHYSYGVNSTEKGDLSSESTVSRIRTEHFPLTLESARPSHTSQYLCASSKGHFNQPQHFGDGTRLSIL.

V is TRBV7-2 and J is TRBJ2-5; tentatively, D is TRBD2 (6 bases). The V gene's germline CDR1 is SGHTA and CDR2 FQGNSA. The CDR3 sequence is 13 residues long. Trimming removed 1 base at V and 7 bases at J, with 10 bases between. CDR3 sequence: CASSLGQGGTQYF. CDR3 DNA: TGTGCCAGCAGCTTAGGCCAGGGAGGGACCCAGTACTTC. Based on the CDR3 plus reference TRBV7-2 and TRBJ2-5, the full variable domain is GAGVSQSPSNKVTEKGKDVELRCDPISGHTALYWYRQSLGQGLEFLIYFQGNSAPDKSGLPSDRFSAERTGGSVSTLTIQRTQQEDSAVYLCASSLGQGGTQYFGPGTRLLVL.

J is TRBJ2-2 and V is TRBV19; no reliable D call. Germline CDR1 is LNHDA and CDR2 is SQIVND (reference sequence). Trimming stripped 3 bases from V and 5 bases from J, with 10 bases between. The CDR3 has 14 amino acids. The CDR3 region has the DNA TGTGCCAGTAGTATTTCACACCTTACCGGGGAGCTGTTTTTT. Amino acids: CASSISHLTGELFF.

The chain recombines TRBV27 with TRBJ2-3; possibly TRBD1 for D (5 bases). Germline V gene data show CDR1 as MNHEY and CDR2 as SMNVEV (reference sequence). V lost 8 bases to trimming and J lost 2 bases, with 8 bases between them. The CDR3 sequence is 12 residues long. For the CDR3, the DNA is TGTGCCAGCGGGGCCCCCACAGATACGCAGTATTTT. Protein: CASGAPTDTQYF.

This clone showed up just once. The rearrangement links TRBV25-1 to TRBJ2-7; TRBD2 is a possible D gene (6 bases). This CDR3 is built from 16 residues. Germline-derived CDR1 and CDR2 are MGHDK and SYGVNS. V was pared by 2 bases and J by 3 bases, with 17 bases between. CDR3 nucleotides: TGTGCCAGCAGTGAAGGGGAGGTGGTTTCGGGCTACGAGCAGTACTTC. It specifies CASSEGEVVSGYEQYF.

The chain joins TRBV28 to TRBJ1-5, with D possibly matching TRBD1 (6 bases). Germline CDR1 and CDR2: MDHEN and SYDVKM. The CDR3 covers 16 residues. Trimming cost V 8 bases and J 4 bases, with 21 bases left between them. The CDR3 DNA is TGTGCCAGCCGCCCCCACGGCAGGGGTGAAAATCAGCCCCAGCATTTT. Translated, it gives CASRPHGRGENQPQHF.

V gene TRBV2 combines with J gene TRBJ2-1; D unresolved. CDR3 size: 12 residues. Germline V gene data show CDR1 as SNHLY and CDR2 as FYNNEI. Trimming took 5 bases from V and 4 from J, leaving 6 bases between them. The CDR3 here is CASSPTYNEQFF. CDR3 nucleotides: TGTGCCAGCAGTCCGACTTACAATGAGCAGTTCTTC.

This clone was detected a few times. J is TRBJ2-7 and V is TRBV10-3; TRBD2 matches 12 bases. Germline CDR1 ENHRY, CDR2 SYGVKD. The CDR3 sequence is 13 residues long. V shed 4 bases and J 5 bases; nucleotides not matched to a gene: 0. The CDR3 protein is CAISGLAGDEQYF. The CDR3 nucleotides are TGTGCCATCAGTGGACTAGCGGGAGACGAGCAGTACTTC.

V usage is TRBV9 and J usage is TRBJ2-1; 8 positions match TRBD2. The V segment lost 0 bases and the J segment 6 bases; nucleotides outside the gene matches: 23. Germline V gene data show CDR1 as SGDLS and CDR2 as YYNGEE. This CDR3 has 21 residues. The CDR3 region is CASSVDVRGLGMAGGINEQFF. The CDR3 bases are TGTGCCAGCAGCGTAGACGTGCGGGGCTTGGGGATGGCGGGGGGAATCAATGAGCAGTTCTTC.